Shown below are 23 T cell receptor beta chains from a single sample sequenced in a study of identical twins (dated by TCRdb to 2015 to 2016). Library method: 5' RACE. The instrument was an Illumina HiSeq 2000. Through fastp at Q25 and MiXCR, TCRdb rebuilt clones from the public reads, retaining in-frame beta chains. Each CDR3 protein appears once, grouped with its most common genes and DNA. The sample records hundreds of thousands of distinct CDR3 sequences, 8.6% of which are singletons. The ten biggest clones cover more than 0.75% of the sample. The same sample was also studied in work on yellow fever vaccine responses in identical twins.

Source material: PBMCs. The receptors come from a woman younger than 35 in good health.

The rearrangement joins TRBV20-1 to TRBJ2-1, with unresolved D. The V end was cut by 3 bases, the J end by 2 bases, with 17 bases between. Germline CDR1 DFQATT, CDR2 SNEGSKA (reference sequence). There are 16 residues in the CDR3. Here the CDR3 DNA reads TGCAGTGCTAGCGCCCGTTTGACCCACACCTACAATGAGCAGTTCTTC. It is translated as CSASARLTHTYNEQFF.

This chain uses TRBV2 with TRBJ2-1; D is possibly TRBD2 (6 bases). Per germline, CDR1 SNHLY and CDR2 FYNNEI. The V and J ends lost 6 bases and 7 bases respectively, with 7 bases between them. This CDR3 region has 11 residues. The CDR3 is CASREGNEQFF. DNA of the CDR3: TGTGCCAGCAGGGAGGGAAATGAGCAGTTCTTC.

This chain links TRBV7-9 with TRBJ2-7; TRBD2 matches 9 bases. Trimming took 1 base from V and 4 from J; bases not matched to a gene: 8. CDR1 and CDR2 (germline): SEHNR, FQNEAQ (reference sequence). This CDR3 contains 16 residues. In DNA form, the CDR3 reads TGTGCCAGCAGCTTAGGTGCTTTAGCGGGAGTTTACGAGCAGTACTTC. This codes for CASSLGALAGVYEQYF.

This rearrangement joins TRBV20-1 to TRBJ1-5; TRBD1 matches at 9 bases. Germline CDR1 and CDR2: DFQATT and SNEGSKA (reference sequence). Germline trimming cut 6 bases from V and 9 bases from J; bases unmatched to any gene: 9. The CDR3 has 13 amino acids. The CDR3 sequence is CSADRGHLSPQHF. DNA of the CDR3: TGCAGTGCGGACAGGGGTCACCTATCGCCCCAGCATTTT.

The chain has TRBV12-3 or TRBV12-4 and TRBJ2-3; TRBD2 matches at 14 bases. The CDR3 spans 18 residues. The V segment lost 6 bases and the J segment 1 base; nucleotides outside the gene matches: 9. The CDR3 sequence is CASRPMTGLAGGTDTQYF. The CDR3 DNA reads TGTGCCAGCAGGCCTATGACGGGACTAGCGGGGGGCACAGATACGCAGTATTTT.

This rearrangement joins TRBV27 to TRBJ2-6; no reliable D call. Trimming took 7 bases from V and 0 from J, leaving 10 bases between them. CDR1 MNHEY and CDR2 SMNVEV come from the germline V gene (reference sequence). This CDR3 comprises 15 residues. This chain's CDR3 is CASTARLSGANVLTF. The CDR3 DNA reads TGTGCCAGCACAGCTCGACTCTCTGGGGCCAACGTCCTGACTTTC.

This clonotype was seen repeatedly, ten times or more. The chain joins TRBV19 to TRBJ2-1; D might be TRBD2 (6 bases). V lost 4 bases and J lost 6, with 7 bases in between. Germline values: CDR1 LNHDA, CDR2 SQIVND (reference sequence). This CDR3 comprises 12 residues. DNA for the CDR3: TGTGCCAGTAGTAGGGGACTCAATGAGCAGTTCTTC. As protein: CASSRGLNEQFF. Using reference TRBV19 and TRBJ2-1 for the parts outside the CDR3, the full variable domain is DGGITQSPKYLFRKEGQNVTLSCEQNLNHDAMYWYRQDPGQGLRLIYYSQIVNDFQKGDIAEGYSVSREKKESFPLTVTSAQKNPTAFYLCASSRGLNEQFFGPGTRLTVL.

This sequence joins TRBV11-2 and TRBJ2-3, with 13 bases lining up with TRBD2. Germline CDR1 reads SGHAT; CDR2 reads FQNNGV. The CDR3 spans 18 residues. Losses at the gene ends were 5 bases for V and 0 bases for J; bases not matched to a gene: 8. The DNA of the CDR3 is TGTGCCAGCAGCCTAAGACTAGCGGGGGGCCCTAGCACAGATACGCAGTATTTT. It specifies CASSLRLAGGPSTDTQYF.

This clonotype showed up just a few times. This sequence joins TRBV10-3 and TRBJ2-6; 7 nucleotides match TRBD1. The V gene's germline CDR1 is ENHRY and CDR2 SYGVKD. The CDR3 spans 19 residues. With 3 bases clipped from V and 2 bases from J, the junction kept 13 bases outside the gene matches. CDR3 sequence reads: CAISERLTGLFAGANVLTF. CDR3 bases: TGTGCCATCAGTGAACGTTTGACAGGGCTTTTTGCTGGGGCCAACGTCCTGACTTTC.

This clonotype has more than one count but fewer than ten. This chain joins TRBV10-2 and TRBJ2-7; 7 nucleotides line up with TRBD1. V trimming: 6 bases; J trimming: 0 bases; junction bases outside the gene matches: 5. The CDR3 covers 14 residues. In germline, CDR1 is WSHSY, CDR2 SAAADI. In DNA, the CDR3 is TGCGCCAGCAGACACGACAGGGACTCCTACGAGCAGTACTTC. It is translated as CASRHDRDSYEQYF.

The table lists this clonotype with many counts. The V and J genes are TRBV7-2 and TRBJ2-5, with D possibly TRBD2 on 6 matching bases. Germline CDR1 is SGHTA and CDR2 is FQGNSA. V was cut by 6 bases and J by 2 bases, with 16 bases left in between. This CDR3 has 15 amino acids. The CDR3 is CASRLSSGRQETQYF. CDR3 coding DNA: TGTGCCAGCAGGCTTAGTAGCGGACGGCAAGAGACCCAGTACTTC.

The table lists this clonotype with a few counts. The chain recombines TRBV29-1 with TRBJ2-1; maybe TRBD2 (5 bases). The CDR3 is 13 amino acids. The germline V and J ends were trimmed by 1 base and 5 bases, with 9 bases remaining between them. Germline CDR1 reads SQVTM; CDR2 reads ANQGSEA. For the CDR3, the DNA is TGCAGCGTTGAAGGGAGGAAAAACAATGAGCAGTTCTTC. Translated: CSVEGRKNNEQFF.

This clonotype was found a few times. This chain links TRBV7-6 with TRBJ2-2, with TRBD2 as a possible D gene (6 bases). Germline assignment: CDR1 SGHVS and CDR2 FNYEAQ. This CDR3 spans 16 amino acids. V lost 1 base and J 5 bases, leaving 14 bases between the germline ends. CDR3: CASSLGGLAYTGELFF. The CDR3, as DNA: TGTGCCAGCAGCTTAGGAGGGCTAGCGTATACCGGGGAGCTGTTTTTT.

CDR3 sequence reads: CATSSRTLGTDTQYF. The CDR3 DNA sequence: TGTGCCACCAGCTCCCGGACATTGGGCACAGATACGCAGTATTTT. The J gene is TRBJ2-3, the V gene TRBV15, with a tentative D call TRBD1 (5 bases). Germline values: CDR1 LNHNV, CDR2 YYDKDF (reference sequence). V was clipped by 5 bases and J by 1 base, with 13 bases between them. The CDR3 contains 15 residues.

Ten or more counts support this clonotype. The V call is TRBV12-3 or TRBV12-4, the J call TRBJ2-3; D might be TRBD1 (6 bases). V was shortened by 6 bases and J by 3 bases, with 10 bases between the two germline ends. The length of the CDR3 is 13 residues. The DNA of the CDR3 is TGTGCCAGCAGGATAGGACAGACAGATACGCAGTATTTT. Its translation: CASRIGQTDTQYF.

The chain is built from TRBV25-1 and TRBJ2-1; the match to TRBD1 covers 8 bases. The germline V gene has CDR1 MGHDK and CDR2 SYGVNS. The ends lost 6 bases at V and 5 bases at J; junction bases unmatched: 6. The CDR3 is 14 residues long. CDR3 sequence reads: CASSRRDRNNEQFF. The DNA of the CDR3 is TGTGCCAGCAGCCGAAGGGACAGGAACAATGAGCAGTTCTTC.

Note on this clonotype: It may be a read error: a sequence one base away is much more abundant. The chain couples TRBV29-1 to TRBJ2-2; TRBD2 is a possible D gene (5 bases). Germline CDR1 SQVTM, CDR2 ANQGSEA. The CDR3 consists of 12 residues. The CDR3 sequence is CSVVGSTGELLF. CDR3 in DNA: TGCAGCGTTGTAGGAAGCACCGGGGAGCTGCTTTTT.

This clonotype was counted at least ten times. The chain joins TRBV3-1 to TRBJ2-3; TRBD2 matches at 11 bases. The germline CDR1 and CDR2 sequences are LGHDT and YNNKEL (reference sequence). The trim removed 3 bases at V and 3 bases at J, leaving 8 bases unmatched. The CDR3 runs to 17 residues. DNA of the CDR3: TGTGCCAGCAGCCAGGACCATAGCGGGAGGGTTACAGATACGCAGTATTTT. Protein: CASSQDHSGRVTDTQYF.

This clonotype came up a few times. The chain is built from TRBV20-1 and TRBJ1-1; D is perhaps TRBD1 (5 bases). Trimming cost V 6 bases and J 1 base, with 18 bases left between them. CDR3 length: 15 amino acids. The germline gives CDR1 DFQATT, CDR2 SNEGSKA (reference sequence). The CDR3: CSAARNRISNTEAFF. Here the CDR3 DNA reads TGCAGTGCAGCCCGTAACAGGATTTCGAACACTGAAGCTTTCTTT.

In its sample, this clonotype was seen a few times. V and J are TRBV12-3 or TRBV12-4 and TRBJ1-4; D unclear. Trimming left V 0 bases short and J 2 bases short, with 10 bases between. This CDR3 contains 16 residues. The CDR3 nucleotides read TGTGCCAGCAGTTTAGCGATGGGCTTGACTAATGAAAAACTGTTTTTT. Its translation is CASSLAMGLTNEKLFF.

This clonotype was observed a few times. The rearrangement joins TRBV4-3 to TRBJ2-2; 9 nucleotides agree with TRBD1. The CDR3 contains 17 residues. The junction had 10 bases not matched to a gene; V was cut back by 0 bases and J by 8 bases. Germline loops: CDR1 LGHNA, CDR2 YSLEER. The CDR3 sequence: CASSQDRTGDLGGELFF. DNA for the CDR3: TGCGCCAGCAGCCAAGATAGGACAGGGGATCTTGGTGGGGAGCTGTTTTTT.

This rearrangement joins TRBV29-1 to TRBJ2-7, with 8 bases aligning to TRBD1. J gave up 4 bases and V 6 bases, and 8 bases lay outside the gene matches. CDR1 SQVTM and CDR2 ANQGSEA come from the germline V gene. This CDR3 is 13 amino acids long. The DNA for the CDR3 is TGCAGCGTCCCCAGACAGGGGAGTTACGAGCAGTACTTC. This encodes CSVPRQGSYEQYF.

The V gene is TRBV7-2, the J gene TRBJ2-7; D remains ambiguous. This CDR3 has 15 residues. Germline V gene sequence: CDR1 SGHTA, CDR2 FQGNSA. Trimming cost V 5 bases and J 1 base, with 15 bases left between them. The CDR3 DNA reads TGTGCCAGCAGCCTATACAGTTTTGGATCCTACGAGCAGTACTTC. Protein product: CASSLYSFGSYEQYF.